This T cell receptor (beta chain) is from a study of shared clonotypes between healthy human individuals. V trimming: 2 bases; J trimming: 6 bases; junction bases outside the gene matches: 11. Germline V gene lookup returns CDR1 SGHTA and CDR2 FQGNSA. This CDR3 comprises 17 residues. Produced via immunoSEQ multiplex PCR; TCRdb's table is partial and in-frame only. The data contain about 1.1 million clones, approximately 80% of them singletons. This receptor was taken from a man between 18 and 35 years old in good health. Some clones in this sample may be carry-over from other donors' samples. The gene calls are TRBV7-2 and TRBJ2-2, with TRBD2 identical over 8 bases. The material sequenced was memory CD4+ T cells from PBMCs. The subset here: CD45RA-negative fraction. CDR3 residues: CASSLSGGPSFAGELFF. The DNA for the CDR3 is TGTGCCAGCAGCTTAAGCGGGGGCCCCTCGTTCGCCGGGGAGCTGTTTTTT.